This TCR beta chain was identified during a study of shared clonotypes between healthy human individuals. Whole-study findings and limits: Four donors held about 4.5% of naive CD4 clonotypes in common. Few donors restricted represented genetic and exposure-history diversity. Memory subsets generally showed smaller estimated richness than naive subsets did.

There are 16 residues in the CDR3. V gave up 0 bases and J gave up 6 bases; unmatched junction bases: 9. In germline, CDR1 is SGHVS, CDR2 FNYEAQ. Notes on this clone: Its antigen is unknown.

Positively selected for CCR7, the CD45RO-negative cells used as naive CD8 cells excluded terminally differentiated effector memory CD45RA+ cells. Only in-frame clones appear in the TCRdb table, and some are missing; sequencing was by immunoSEQ multiplex PCR. Among about 2.1 million clones, under 95% were seen once, and the ten largest hold under 2%. Source material: naive CD8+ T cells from PBMCs. The rearrangement joins TRBV7-6 to TRBJ2-3; 7 nucleotides align to TRBD1. The clonotype comes from a man aged 18-30 years in good health. Some clones in this sample may be carry-over from other donors' samples. CDR3 sequence reads: CASSLAERTGKDTQYF. In DNA form, the CDR3 reads TGTGCCAGCAGCTTAGCCGAGAGGACAGGAAAGGATACGCAGTATTTT.